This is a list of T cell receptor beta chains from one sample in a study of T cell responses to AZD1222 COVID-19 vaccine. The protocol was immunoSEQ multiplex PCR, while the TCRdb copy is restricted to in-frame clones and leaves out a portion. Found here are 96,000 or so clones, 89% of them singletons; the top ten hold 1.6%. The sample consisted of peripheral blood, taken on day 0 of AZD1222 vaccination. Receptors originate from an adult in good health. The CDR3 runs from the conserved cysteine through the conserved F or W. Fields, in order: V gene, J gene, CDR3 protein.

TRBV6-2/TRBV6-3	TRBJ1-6	CASSYSRSPGATYNSPLHF
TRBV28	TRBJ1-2	CASKLPGQSYGYTF
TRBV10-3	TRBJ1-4	CAISETSGGLGEKLFF
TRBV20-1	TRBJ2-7	CSASSSGGKYEQYF
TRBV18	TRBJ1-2	CASSPLTGQYGYTF
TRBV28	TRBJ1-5	CASPPSGQEGNQPQHF
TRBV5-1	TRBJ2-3	CASSLVDITDTQYF
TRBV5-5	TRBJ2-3	CASSPGLGGGLTDTQYF
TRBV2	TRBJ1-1	CASRSQMNTEAFF
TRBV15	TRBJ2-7	CATSRDMVTGGEQYF
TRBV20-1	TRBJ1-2	CSASPPEREGYGYTF
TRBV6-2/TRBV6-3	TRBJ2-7	CASSYGTGIYEQYF
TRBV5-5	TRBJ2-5	CASSLDRGETQYF
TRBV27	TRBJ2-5	CASSNSLTGQETQYF
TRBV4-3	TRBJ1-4	CASSQDWGEKLFF
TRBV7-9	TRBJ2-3	CASSPYPFRGRTDTQYF
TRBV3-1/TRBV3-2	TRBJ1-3	CASSQGGQGPSGNTIYF
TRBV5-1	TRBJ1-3	CASSLAGYGNTIYF
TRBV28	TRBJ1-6	CASSLPDLGREDSPLHF
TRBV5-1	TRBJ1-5	CASSFGQGDQPQHF
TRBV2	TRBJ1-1	CASSEEGSDTEAFF
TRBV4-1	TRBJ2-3	CASSQARGTSTDTQYF
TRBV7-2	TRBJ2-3	CASSFTGTRADTQYF
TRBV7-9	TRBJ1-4	CASSSKDYRDRVYEKLFF
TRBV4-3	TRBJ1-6	CASSQGQGRRGDSPLHF
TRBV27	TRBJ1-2	CASSPTGDYGYTF
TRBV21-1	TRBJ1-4	CASSKDGGECEKLFF
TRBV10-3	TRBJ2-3	CAITDSVPGLAGSTDTQYF
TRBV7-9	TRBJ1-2	CASSPGTGGDYGYTF
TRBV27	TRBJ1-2	CASSLTGNYGYTF
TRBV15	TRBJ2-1	CATSRVFGTGDYEQFF
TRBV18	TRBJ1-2	CASSPRTGGDYGYTF
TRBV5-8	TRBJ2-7	CASSVSLGQGREQYF
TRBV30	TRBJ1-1	CAWSPSGATEAFF
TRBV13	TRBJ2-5	CASSLARPGLAGDLQETQYF
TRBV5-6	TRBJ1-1	CASSFGMNTEAFF
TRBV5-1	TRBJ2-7	CASSFTGDSYEQYF
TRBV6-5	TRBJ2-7	CASSLGQVRYEQYF
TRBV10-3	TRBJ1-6	CAIRTERASPLHF
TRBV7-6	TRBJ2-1	CASSSGPSSYNEQFF
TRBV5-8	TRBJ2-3	CASSPGGGVTDTQYF
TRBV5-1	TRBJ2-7	CASSLVGTGDYEQYF
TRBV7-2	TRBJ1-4	CASSSMGGRINEKLFF
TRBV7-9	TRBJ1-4	CASSLDPREAPNEKLFF
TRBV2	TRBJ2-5	CASSGTSGGRETQYF
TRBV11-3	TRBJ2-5	CASSLGPTSGGQETQYF
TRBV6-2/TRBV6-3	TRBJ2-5	CASSSPTGGRETQYF